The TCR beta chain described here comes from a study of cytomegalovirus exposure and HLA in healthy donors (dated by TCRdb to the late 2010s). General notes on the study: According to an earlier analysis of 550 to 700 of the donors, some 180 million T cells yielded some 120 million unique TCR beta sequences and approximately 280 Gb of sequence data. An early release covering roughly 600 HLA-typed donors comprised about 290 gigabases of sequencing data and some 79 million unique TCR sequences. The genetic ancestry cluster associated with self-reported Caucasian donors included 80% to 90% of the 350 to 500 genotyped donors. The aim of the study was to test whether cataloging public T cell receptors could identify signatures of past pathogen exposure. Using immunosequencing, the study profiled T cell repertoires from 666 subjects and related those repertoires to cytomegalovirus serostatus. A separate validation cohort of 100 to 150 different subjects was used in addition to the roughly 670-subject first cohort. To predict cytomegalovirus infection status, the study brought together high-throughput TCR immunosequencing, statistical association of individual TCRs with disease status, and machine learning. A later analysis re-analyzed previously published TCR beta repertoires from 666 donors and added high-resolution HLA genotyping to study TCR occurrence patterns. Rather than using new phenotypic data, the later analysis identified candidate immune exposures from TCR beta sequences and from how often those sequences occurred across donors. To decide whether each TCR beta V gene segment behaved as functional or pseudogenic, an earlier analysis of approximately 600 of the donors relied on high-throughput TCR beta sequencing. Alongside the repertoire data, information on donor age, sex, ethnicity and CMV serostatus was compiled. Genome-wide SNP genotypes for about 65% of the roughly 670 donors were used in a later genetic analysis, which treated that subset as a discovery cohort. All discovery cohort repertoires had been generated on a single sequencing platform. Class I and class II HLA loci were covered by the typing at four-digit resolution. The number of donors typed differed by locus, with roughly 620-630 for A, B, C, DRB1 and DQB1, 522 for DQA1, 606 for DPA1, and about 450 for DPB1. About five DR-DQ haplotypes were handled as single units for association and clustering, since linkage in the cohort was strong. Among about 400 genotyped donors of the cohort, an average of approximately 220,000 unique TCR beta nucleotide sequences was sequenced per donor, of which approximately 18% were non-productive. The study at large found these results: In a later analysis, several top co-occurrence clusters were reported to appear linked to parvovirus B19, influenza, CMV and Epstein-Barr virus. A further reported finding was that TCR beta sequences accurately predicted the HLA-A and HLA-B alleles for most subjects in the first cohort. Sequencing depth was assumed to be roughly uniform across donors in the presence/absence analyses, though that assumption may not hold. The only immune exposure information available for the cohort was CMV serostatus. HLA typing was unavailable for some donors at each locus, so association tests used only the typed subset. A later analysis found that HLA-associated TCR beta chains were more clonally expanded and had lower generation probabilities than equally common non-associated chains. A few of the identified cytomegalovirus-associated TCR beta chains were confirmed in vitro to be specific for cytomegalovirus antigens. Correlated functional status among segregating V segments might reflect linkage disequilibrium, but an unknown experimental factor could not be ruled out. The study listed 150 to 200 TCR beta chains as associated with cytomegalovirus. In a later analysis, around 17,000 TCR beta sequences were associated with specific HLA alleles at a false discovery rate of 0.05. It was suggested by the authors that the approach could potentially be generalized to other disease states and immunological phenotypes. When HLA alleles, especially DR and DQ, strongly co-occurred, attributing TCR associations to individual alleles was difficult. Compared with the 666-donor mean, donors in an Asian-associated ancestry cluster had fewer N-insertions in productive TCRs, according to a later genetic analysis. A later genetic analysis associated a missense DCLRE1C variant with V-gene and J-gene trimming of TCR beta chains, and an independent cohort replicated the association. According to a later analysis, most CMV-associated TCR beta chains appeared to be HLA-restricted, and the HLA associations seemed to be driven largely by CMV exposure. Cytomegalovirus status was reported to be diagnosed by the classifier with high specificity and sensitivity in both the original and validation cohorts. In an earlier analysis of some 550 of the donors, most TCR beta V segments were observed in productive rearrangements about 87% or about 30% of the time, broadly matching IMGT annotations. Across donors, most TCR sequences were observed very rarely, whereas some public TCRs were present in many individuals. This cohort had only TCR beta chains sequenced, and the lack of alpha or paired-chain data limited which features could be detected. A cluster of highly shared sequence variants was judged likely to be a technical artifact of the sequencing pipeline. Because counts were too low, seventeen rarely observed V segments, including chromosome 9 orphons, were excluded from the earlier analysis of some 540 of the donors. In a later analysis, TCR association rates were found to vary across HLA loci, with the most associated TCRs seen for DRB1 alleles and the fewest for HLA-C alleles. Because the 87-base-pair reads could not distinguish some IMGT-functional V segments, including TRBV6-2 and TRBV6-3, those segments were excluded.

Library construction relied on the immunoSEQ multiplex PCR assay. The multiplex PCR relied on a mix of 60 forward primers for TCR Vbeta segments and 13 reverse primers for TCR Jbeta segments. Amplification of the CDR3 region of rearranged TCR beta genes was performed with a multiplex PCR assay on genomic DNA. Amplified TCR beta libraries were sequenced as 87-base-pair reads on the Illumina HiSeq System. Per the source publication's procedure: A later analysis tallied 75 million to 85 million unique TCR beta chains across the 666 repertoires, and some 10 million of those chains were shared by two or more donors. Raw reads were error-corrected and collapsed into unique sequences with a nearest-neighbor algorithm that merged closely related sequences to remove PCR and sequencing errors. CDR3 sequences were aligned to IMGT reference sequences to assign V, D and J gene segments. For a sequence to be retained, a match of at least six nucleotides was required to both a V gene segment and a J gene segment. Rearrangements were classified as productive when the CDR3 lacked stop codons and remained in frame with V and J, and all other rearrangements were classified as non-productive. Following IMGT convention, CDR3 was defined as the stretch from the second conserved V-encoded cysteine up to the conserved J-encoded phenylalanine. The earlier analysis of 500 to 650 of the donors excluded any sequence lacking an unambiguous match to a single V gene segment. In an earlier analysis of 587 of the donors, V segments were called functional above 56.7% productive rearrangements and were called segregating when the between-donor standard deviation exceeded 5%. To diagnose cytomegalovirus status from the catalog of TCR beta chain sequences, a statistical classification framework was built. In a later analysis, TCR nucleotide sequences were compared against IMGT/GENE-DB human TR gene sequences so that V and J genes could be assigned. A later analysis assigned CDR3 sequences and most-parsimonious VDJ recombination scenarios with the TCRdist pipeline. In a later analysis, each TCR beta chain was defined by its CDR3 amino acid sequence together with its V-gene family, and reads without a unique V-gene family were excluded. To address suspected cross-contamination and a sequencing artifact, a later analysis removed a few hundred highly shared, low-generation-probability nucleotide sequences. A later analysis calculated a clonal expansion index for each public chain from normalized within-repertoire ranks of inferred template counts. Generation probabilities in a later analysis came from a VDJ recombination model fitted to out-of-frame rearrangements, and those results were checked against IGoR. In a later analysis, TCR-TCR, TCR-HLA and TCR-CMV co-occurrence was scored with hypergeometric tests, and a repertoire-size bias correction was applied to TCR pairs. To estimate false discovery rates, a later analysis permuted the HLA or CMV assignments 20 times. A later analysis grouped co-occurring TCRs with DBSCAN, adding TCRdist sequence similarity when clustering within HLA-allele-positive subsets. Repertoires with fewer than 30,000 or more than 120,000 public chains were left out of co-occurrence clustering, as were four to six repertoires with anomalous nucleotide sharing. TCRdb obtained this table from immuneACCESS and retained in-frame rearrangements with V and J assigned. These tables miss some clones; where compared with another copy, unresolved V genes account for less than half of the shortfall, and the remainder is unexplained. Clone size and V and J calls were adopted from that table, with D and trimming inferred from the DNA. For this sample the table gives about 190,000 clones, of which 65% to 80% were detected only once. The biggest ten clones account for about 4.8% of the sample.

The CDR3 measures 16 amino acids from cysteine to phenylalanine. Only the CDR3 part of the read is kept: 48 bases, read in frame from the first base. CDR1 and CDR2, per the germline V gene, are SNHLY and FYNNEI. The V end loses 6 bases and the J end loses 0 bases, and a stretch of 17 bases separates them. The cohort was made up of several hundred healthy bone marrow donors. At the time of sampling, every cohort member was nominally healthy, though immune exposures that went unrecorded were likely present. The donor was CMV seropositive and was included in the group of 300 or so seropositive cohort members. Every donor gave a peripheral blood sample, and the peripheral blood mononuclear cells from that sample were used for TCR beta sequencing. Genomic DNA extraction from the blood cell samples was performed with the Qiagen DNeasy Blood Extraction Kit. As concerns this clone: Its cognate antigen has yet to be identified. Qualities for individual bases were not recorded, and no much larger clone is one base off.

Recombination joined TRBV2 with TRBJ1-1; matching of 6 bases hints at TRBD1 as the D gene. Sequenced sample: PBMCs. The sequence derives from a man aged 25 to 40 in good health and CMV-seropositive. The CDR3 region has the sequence CASSSRTDDLNTEAFF. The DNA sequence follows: TGTGCCAGCAGCTCCCGGACAGACGACTTGAACACTGAAGCTTTCTTT.